This T cell receptor beta chain was sequenced in a study of radiation and T cells in renal cell carcinoma. Broader study findings: In blood, top tumor clones expanded by 2 weeks, shrinking by 4.

The CDR3 loop spans 15 amino acids. Germline trimming cut 2 bases from V and 6 bases from J; bases unmatched to any gene: 8. Germline V gene data show CDR1 as MNHEY and CDR2 as SVGAGI. Time point here: blood 4 weeks post-SBRT, at nephrectomy. The treatment here: 15 Gy SBRT to primary tumor, nephrectomy 4 weeks later. Nephrectomy followed 15 Gy stereotactic body radiation by 4 weeks. Serial blood draws occurred at baseline and 2 and 4 weeks post-SBRT. This renal cell carcinoma was of the clear cell type. As regards this clone: Its antigen is unidentified.

Method: immunoSEQ multiplex PCR; TCRdb's copy keeps in-frame clones and lacks some. Of under 100,000 clones listed, over 80% are singletons. The input for sequencing was blood, taken from a patient whose treatment included radiotherapy and nephrectomy. This TCR was recovered from a man between 50 and 59 years old with renal cell carcinoma. The genes are TRBV6-5 and TRBJ2-7; 9 bases line up with TRBD1. CDR3 region: CASSYLTGGYFEQYF. As DNA, the CDR3 is TGTGCCAGCAGTTACCTTACAGGGGGCTACTTCGAGCAGTACTTC.